These 5 T cell receptor beta chains were sequenced from one sample in a study of early T cells in non-severe SARS-CoV-2 infection. TCRdb passed the 5' RACE reads through MiXCR, listing each CDR3 protein once. Among more than 45,000 distinct CDR3 sequences listed, under 10% were seen once. The sequencing sample was made of whole blood. These receptors originate from an adult who was a healthcare worker with PCR-confirmed SARS-CoV-2 infection or an uninfected control (not recorded which).

Ten or more counts support this clonotype. The V and J genes are TRBV7-9 and TRBJ2-1; the match to TRBD1 covers 10 bases. V lost 5 bases, J lost 2 bases, and 6 bases stayed unmatched. The CDR3 contains 16 residues. The germline gives CDR1 SEHNR, CDR2 FQNEAQ (reference sequence). The CDR3 bases are TGTGCCAGCAGCCCCCGGGACAGGGGACCCTACAATGAGCAGTTCTTC. Its translation is CASSPRDRGPYNEQFF.

This clonotype was recorded at least ten times. CDR3 residues: CASRERELSTDTQYF. CDR3 bases: TGTGCCAGCAGAGAGCGGGAGTTGAGCACAGATACGCAGTATTTT. The chain couples TRBV2 to TRBJ2-3, with 8 bases lining up with TRBD2. The germline CDR1 and CDR2 sequences are SNHLY and FYNNEI. CDR3 size: 15 residues. Germline trimming cut 6 bases from V and 0 bases from J; bases unmatched to any gene: 5.

The chain has TRBV20-1 and TRBJ2-2; perhaps D is TRBD1 or TRBD2 (5 bases each). This CDR3 spans 16 amino acids. V dropped 7 bases and J dropped 6 bases, with 24 bases sitting between them. In germline, CDR1 is DFQATT, CDR2 SNEGSKA (reference sequence). CDR3 loop: CSVQREGPAGSGELFF. The CDR3 region has the DNA TGCAGTGTTCAGAGAGAGGGCCCCGCAGGGTCCGGGGAGCTGTTTTTT.

The rearrangement uses TRBV10-3 and TRBJ2-5; a weak D match, TRBD2 (6 bases). With the DNA end fitting TRBJ2-1 better, the J assignment may be wrong. The CDR3 has 14 amino acids. CDR1 is ENHRY and CDR2 is SYGVKD in the germline V gene. The CDR3 loop is CAISAEGGRETQFF. The CDR3 region has the DNA TGTGCCATCAGTGCGGAGGGCGGGCGAGAGACCCAGTTCTTC.

The chain has TRBV30 and TRBJ1-5; 8 positions agree with TRBD1. The germline V gene encodes CDR1 GTSNPN and CDR2 SVGIG (reference sequence). With V trimmed by 5 bases and J by 4 bases, 4 bases remained unmatched. CDR3 length: 13 residues. CDR3 nucleotide sequence: TGTGCCTGGGGACAGGGTTCAAATCAGCCCCAGCATTTT. Its translation is CAWGQGSNQPQHF.